These 18 T cell receptor beta chains were sequenced from one sample in a study of T-cell reconstitution after alpha-beta-depleted transplantation in children. Unique molecular identifiers were incorporated when the TCRbeta library was constructed. In TCRdb, the PCR reads were re-called with MiXCR into one record per CDR3 protein. The data show about 400,000 distinct CDR3 sequences, less than 15% seen once. This material consisted of PBMCs, taken from the stem cell graft. Every receptor here comes from a human donor who donated a stem cell graft to a child with Fanconi anemia.

The chain joins TRBV4-3 to TRBJ2-1, with no clear D. The length of the CDR3 is 14 residues. Germline-derived CDR1 and CDR2 are LGHNA and YSLEER. Trimming cost V 1 base and J 5 bases, with 9 bases left between them. CDR3 sequence (DNA): TGCGCCAGCAGCCAAGTATCAAGTCACAATGAGCAGTTCTTC. The encoded protein is CASSQVSSHNEQFF.

V and J are TRBV18 and TRBJ1-2; possibly TRBD1 for D (5 bases). The CDR3 is made up of 14 amino acids. From germline, CDR1 is KGHSH and CDR2 LQKENI. V lost 6 bases and J lost 4, with 15 bases in between. The CDR3 DNA reads as TGTGCCAGCTCGCCTGGGAGGGGAGTCTATGGCTACACCTTC. Its protein is CASSPGRGVYGYTF.

This clonotype was seen many times. The junction differs from germline at one of its ends, possibly a read error. The chain recombines TRBV28 with TRBJ1-6, with D hard to call. The CDR3 totals 12 residues. CDR1 is MDHEN, CDR2 SYDVKM, per germline. This CDR3 reads CASGRYSSPLHF. The CDR3 DNA sequence: TGTGCCAGTGGGCGCTATAGTTCACCCCTCCACTTT.

The sample holds a few counts of this clonotype. The genes are TRBV6-2 or TRBV6-3 and TRBJ1-1; D unresolved. This CDR3 is built from 16 residues. The V gene's germline CDR1 is MNHEY and CDR2 SVGEGT. Trimming removed 0 bases from V and 6 bases from J, with 17 bases in between. Here the CDR3 reads CASSYSVHSGLSEAFF. CDR3 bases: TGTGCCAGCAGTTACTCTGTACATTCCGGGCTCTCTGAAGCTTTCTTT.

The table lists this clonotype with many counts. V and J are TRBV5-1 and TRBJ1-5; D unclear. Germline V gene lookup returns CDR1 SGHRS and CDR2 YFSETQ. Trimming took 0 bases from V and 6 from J, leaving 7 bases between them. The CDR3 contains 13 residues. CDR3 DNA: TGCGCCAGCAGCTTGGGAGGTGCTCAGCCCCAGCATTTT. Translated, it gives CASSLGGAQPQHF.

The J gene is TRBJ1-2, the V gene TRBV20-1, with 8 bases aligning to TRBD1. CDR1 is DFQATT, CDR2 SNEGSKA, per germline (reference sequence). The CDR3 extends over 14 amino acids. V shed 0 bases, J shed 2 bases, and the junction held 2 bases outside the gene matches. As DNA, the CDR3 is TGCAGTGCTAGAGACAGGGGGCGCAACTATGGCTACACCTTC. It encodes CSARDRGRNYGYTF.

The rearrangement links TRBV4-2 to TRBJ1-1, with D uncertain. With 0 bases removed from V and 1 base from J, the gap between germline ends came to 12 bases. CDR1 and CDR2 (germline): LGHNA, YNFKEQ. The CDR3 spans 16 residues. CDR3 DNA sequence: TGTGCCAGCAGCCAAGAGGCTGGGAGTCCGAACACTGAAGCTTTCTTT. This gives the protein CASSQEAGSPNTEAFF.

The CDR3 loop is CSGRVQGGVAEQYF. The CDR3 DNA reads TGCAGTGGGAGAGTTCAAGGAGGGGTGGCCGAGCAGTACTTC. V and J are TRBV20-1 and TRBJ2-7; D might be TRBD2 (6 bases). Deletions cut 7 bases from V and 6 bases from J, with 22 bases between. This CDR3 has 14 amino acids. CDR1 is DFQATT, CDR2 SNEGSKA, per germline (reference sequence).

This clonotype was seen at least ten times. At one boundary the junction diverges from the germline segment, which might be a read error. V is TRBV12-3 or TRBV12-4 and J is TRBJ2-3; 7 bases are shared with TRBD1. The CDR3 contains 15 residues. For the CDR3, the DNA is TGTGCCAGCTGTTTCAGGGGGACCCGCGGAGATACGCAGTATTTT. It yields the protein CASCFRGTRGDTQYF.

This clonotype has only a few counts. This chain links TRBV5-1 with TRBJ2-5; 10 bases map to TRBD2. The V and J ends lost 3 bases and 5 bases, in that order; junction bases with no gene match: 7. Germline values: CDR1 SGHRS, CDR2 YFSETQ. The CDR3 runs 15 residues. This CDR3 reads CASSYSGGALETQYF. The CDR3, as DNA: TGCGCCAGCAGCTACAGCGGGGGGGCCCTTGAGACCCAGTACTTC.

This clonotype was seen at least ten times. The rearrangement uses TRBV10-1 and TRBJ2-2, with D perhaps assigned TRBD1 or TRBD2 (5 bases each). This CDR3 region has 16 residues. V lost 6 bases and J 4 bases, leaving 18 bases between the germline ends. Germline values: CDR1 WNHNN, CDR2 SYGVQD (reference sequence). The CDR3 spells CASSQGQGVVTGELFF. The CDR3 nucleotides read TGCGCCAGCAGCCAGGGCCAGGGAGTCGTCACCGGGGAGCTGTTTTTT.

This clonotype showed up just a few times. This chain links TRBV3-1 with TRBJ1-2; D call uncertain. V was clipped by 0 bases and J by 4 bases, with 12 bases between them. Germline CDR1 LGHDT, CDR2 YNNKEL (reference sequence). The CDR3 spans 15 residues. The CDR3 loop is CASSQDSGGGYGYTF. DNA of the CDR3: TGTGCCAGCAGCCAAGATAGTGGCGGCGGCTATGGCTACACCTTC.

This clonotype came up a few times. The V call is TRBV28, the J call TRBJ2-1; the D gene is possibly TRBD2 (6 bases). Germline V gives CDR1 MDHEN, CDR2 SYDVKM. This CDR3 is 12 amino acids long. V lost 5 bases and J lost 13, with 15 bases in between. The CDR3, as DNA: TGTGCCAGCAGTACCCCCGGGACTCACCAGTTCTTC. Protein sequence: CASSTPGTHQFF.

The chain recombines TRBV19 with TRBJ1-1; possibly TRBD1 for D (5 bases). CDR1 and CDR2 (germline): LNHDA, SQIVND (reference sequence). V lost 0 bases and J lost 11, with 19 bases in between. The CDR3 sequence is 15 residues long. CDR3 nucleotide sequence: TGTGCCAGTAGTATAGAGGGACTGCCCGGCTTTGGTGCTTTCTTT. This translates into CASSIEGLPGFGAFF.

This clonotype was picked up many times. The chain carries TRBV12-3 or TRBV12-4 and TRBJ2-7; D possibly corresponds to TRBD2 (6 bases). The CDR3 contains 15 residues. The V and J ends lost 5 bases and 1 base respectively, with 15 bases between them. The CDR3 DNA reads as TGTGCCAGCAGTGGTGCGGGGACGGGGTCCTACGAGCAGTACTTC. This encodes CASSGAGTGSYEQYF.

V gene TRBV10-3 combines with J gene TRBJ1-2; D remains ambiguous. Germline CDR1 and CDR2: ENHRY and SYGVKD. V was trimmed by 3 bases and J by 8 bases, leaving 10 bases between them. This CDR3 is 12 amino acids long. The CDR3 region has the DNA TGTGCCATCAGTGAAAGAACAAGAGGCTACACCTTC. Translation gives CAISERTRGYTF.

The chain uses TRBV6-1 and TRBJ1-2, with unresolved D. The V gene's germline CDR1 is MNHNS and CDR2 SASEGT. The CDR3 spans 13 residues. The V end lost 7 bases, the J end lost 5 bases, and 14 bases lay between the germline ends. CDR3 loop: CASTRGWDYGYTF. DNA of the CDR3: TGTGCCAGCACCCGGGGATGGGATTATGGCTACACCTTC.

The V and J genes are TRBV4-3 and TRBJ1-4; D not resolved. The V end lost 3 bases, the J end lost 10 bases, and 12 bases lay between the germline ends. The CDR3 is 13 amino acids. Germline-derived CDR1 and CDR2 are LGHNA and YSLEER. CDR3 sequence: CASSQSEVAKLFF. Written as DNA, the CDR3 is TGCGCCAGCAGCCAGTCAGAAGTTGCAAAACTGTTTTTT.